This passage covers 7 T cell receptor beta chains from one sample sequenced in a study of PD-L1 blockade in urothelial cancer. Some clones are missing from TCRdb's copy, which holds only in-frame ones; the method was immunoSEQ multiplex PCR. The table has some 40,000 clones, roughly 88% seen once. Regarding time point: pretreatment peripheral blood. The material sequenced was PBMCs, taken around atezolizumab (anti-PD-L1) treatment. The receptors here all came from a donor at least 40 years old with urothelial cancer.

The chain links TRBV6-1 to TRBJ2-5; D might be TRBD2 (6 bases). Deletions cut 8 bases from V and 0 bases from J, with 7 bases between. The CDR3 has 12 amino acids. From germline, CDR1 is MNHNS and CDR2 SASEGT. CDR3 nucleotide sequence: TGTGCCAGCGGGGACTACCAAGAGACCCAGTACTTC. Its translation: CASGDYQETQYF.

Here the CDR3 reads CSASGLAGGPRSPEQFF. CDR3 DNA: TGCAGCGCCTCCGGACTAGCGGGAGGGCCGAGGTCGCCTGAGCAGTTCTTC. The genes are TRBV29-1 and TRBJ2-1, with TRBD2 matching over 15 bases. V was pared by 7 bases and J by 9 bases, with 16 bases of the junction left unmatched. CDR1 is SQVTM, CDR2 ANQGSEA, per germline. The CDR3 runs to 17 residues.

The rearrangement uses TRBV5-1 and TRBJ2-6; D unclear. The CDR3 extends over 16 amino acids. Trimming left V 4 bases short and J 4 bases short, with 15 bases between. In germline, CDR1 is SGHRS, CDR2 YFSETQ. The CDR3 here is CASSPSESRGANVLTF. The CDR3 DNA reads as TGCGCCAGCAGCCCTTCCGAGAGCAGGGGGGCCAACGTCCTGACTTTC.

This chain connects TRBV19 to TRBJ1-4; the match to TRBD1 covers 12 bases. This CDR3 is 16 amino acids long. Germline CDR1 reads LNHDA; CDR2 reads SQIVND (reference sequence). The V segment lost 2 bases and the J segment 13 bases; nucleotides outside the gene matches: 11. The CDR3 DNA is TGTGCCAGTAGTATAACCACCGGGACAGGGGGCCGGGGACTGTTTTTT. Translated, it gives CASSITTGTGGRGLFF.

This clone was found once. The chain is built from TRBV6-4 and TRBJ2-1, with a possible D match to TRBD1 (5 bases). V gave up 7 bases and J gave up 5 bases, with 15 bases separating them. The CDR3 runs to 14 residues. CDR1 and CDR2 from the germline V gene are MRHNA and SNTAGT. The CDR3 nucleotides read TGTGCCAGCAACCAACAGGTTCCCGACAATGAGCAGTTCTTC. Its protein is CASNQQVPDNEQFF.

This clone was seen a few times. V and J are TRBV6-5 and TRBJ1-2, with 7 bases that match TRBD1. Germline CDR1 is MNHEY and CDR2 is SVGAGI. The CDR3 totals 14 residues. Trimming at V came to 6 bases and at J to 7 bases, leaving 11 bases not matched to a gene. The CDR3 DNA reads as TGTGCCAGCAGAGAAAGGGGGCCGGGGCTTGGCTACACCTTC. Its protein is CASRERGPGLGYTF.

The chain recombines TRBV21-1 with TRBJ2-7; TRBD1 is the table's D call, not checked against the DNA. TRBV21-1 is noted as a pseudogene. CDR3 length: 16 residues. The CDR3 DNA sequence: TGTGCCAGCAGCAAAGGGGGGGGACAGGGGGCTTACGAGCAGTACTTC. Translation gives CASSKGGGQGAYEQYF.